The 18 T cell receptor beta chains below all came from one sample that was sequenced in a study of control samples from healthy donors and cancer patients. Method: immunoSEQ multiplex PCR; TCRdb's copy keeps in-frame clones and lacks some. In the table there are 200,000 or so clones, approximately 90% of which are singletons. The material sequenced was blood. These receptor sequences come from a young man in good health.

V gene TRBV19 combines with J gene TRBJ1-1; the match to TRBD1 covers 7 bases. Trimming removed 10 bases from V and 2 bases from J; junction bases left unmatched: 4. CDR3 size: 12 residues. Germline CDR1 and CDR2: LNHDA and SQIVND (reference sequence). The CDR3 loop reads CATRDSNTEAFF. CDR3 nucleotide sequence: TGTGCCACTAGGGACAGTAACACTGAAGCTTTCTTT.

The genes are TRBV3-1 (or the pseudogene TRBV3-2) and TRBJ2-1; TRBD2 aligns across 9 bases. The CDR3 sequence is 19 residues long. From germline, CDR1 is LGHDT and CDR2 YNNKEL (reference sequence). V trimming: 2 bases; J trimming: 4 bases; junction bases outside the gene matches: 15. CDR3 protein: CASSQSPWAGGVDYNEQFF. CDR3 in DNA: TGTGCCAGCAGCCAATCCCCCTGGGCGGGGGGGGTCGATTACAATGAGCAGTTCTTC.

The chain has TRBV12-3 or TRBV12-4 and TRBJ2-1, with D hard to call. The CDR3 runs to 11 residues. V lost 6 bases to trimming and J lost 12 bases, with 12 bases between them. The CDR3: CASSSGPGQFF. The CDR3 bases are TGTGCCAGCAGCTCGGGCCCTGGGCAGTTCTTC.

This chain links TRBV6-5 with TRBJ1-6; 10 bases align to TRBD1. The V gene end was trimmed by 5 bases and the J gene end by 11 bases; junction bases not matched to a gene: 6. Looked up from germline, CDR1 is MNHEY and CDR2 is SVGAGI. This CDR3 has 14 amino acids. The CDR3: CASSPTGGRPPLHF. As DNA, the CDR3 is TGTGCCAGCAGTCCGACAGGGGGCCGTCCACCCCTCCACTTT.

J is TRBJ2-6 and V is TRBV4-1; 7 positions match TRBD2. Per germline, CDR1 MGHRA and CDR2 YSYEKL. With V trimmed by 1 base and J by 1 base, 1 base remained unmatched. There are 16 residues in the CDR3. CDR3: CASSQAGGSGANVLTF. Written as DNA, the CDR3 is TGCGCCAGCAGCCAAGCGGGGGGATCTGGGGCCAACGTCCTGACTTTC.

The rearrangement links TRBV6-1 to TRBJ2-3; D perhaps matches TRBD1 (7 bases). Between the trimmed V and J ends, which lost 3 bases and 0 bases, there was a span of 13 bases. CDR3 size: 16 residues. Germline V CDR1 and CDR2: MNHNS, SASEGT. The CDR3 sequence: CASSDLTGRSTDTQYF. The CDR3 DNA sequence: TGTGCCAGCAGTGACTTGACAGGGAGGAGCACAGATACGCAGTATTTT.

V usage is TRBV29-1 and J usage is TRBJ2-4; no firm D call. V was pared by 2 bases and J by 4 bases, with 9 bases between. From germline, CDR1 is SQVTM and CDR2 ANQGSEA. This CDR3 comprises 13 residues. CDR3 sequence: CSVERPAKNIQYF. As DNA, the CDR3 is TGCAGCGTTGAAAGACCCGCGAAAAACATTCAGTACTTC. The whole variable domain, filled in from reference TRBV29-1 and TRBJ2-4, reads SAVISQKPSRDICQRGTSLTIQCQVDSQVTMMFWYRQQPGQSLTLIATANQGSEATYESGFVIDKFPISRPNLTFSTLTVSNMSPEDSSIYLCSVERPAKNIQYFGAGTRLSVL.

V usage is TRBV6-6 and J usage is TRBJ2-4; D may be TRBD1 or TRBD2 (7 bases each). The germline V and J ends were trimmed by 8 bases and 6 bases, with 17 bases remaining between them. The CDR3 has 14 residues. In germline, CDR1 is MNHNY, CDR2 SVGAGI (reference sequence). Here the CDR3 reads CASGTQGGVNIQYF. The CDR3 DNA is TGTGCCAGCGGGACCCAGGGGGGGGTAAACATTCAGTACTTC.

J is TRBJ2-1 and V is TRBV7-9; D remains unclear. V was clipped by 5 bases and J by 2 bases, with 19 bases between them. Germline-derived CDR1 and CDR2 are SEHNR and FQNEAQ (reference sequence). The CDR3 extends over 17 amino acids. In DNA, the CDR3 is TGTGCCAGCAGCCCGAAAGTGAGACTCAACCCCTACAATGAGCAGTTCTTC. As protein: CASSPKVRLNPYNEQFF.

V gene TRBV10-3 combines with J gene TRBJ2-7, with unresolved D. CDR3 length: 15 amino acids. Germline CDR1 is ENHRY and CDR2 is SYGVKD. V lost 5 bases and J lost 0, with 14 bases in between. The DNA of the CDR3 is TGTGCCATCAGTCACGACGGAGTCTCCTCCTACGAGCAGTACTTC. Protein sequence: CAISHDGVSSYEQYF.

The V and J genes are TRBV30 and TRBJ2-1, with D perhaps TRBD1 or TRBD2 (5 bases each). V dropped 5 bases and J dropped 5 bases, with 16 bases sitting between them. The CDR3 runs to 14 residues. Germline V gene data show CDR1 as GTSNPN and CDR2 as SVGIG (reference sequence). CDR3: CAWGSGSGHNEQFF. For the CDR3, the DNA is TGTGCCTGGGGCTCGGGGTCGGGGCACAATGAGCAGTTCTTC.

V and J are TRBV2 and TRBJ1-6, with D possibly being TRBD1 (5 bases). Germline CDR1 is SNHLY and CDR2 is FYNNEI. V lost 4 bases, J lost 7 bases, and 14 bases lay in between. The length of the CDR3 is 15 residues. The CDR3: CASSVARQLNSPLHF. In DNA form, the CDR3 reads TGTGCCAGCAGTGTGGCAAGACAGTTAAATTCACCCCTCCACTTT.

The chain joins TRBV7-9 to TRBJ2-7, with D perhaps matching TRBD2 (5 bases). V was trimmed by 1 base and J by 6 bases, leaving 10 bases between them. The CDR3 consists of 13 residues. In germline, CDR1 is SEHNR, CDR2 FQNEAQ (reference sequence). Here the CDR3 reads CASSLGGLGEQYF. The CDR3 DNA reads TGTGCCAGCAGCTTAGGAGGGTTGGGCGAGCAGTACTTC.

The V and J genes are TRBV4-1 and TRBJ1-5; 8 bases line up with TRBD1. V dropped 0 bases and J dropped 6; count of bases not matched to a gene: 10. The length of the CDR3 is 17 residues. Germline loops: CDR1 MGHRA, CDR2 YSYEKL. CDR3 DNA: TGCGCCAGCAGCCAAGATCCGCTCGACAGGGGCCTTCAGCCCCAGCATTTT. It yields the protein CASSQDPLDRGLQPQHF.

To note about this clone: Within the sample, other DNA sequences also encode this same CDR3. The chain combines TRBV3-1 (or the pseudogene TRBV3-2) with TRBJ1-6; D uncertain. The V gene's germline CDR1 is LGHDT and CDR2 YNNKEL (reference sequence). The V gene lost 0 bases and the J gene lost 6 bases, with 6 bases spanning the gap. CDR3 size: 14 residues. The CDR3 region is CASSQDVGNSPLHF. DNA of the CDR3: TGTGCCAGCAGCCAAGATGTGGGTAATTCACCCCTCCACTTT.

The rearrangement uses TRBV27 and TRBJ1-1; 12 nucleotides agree with TRBD1. V dropped 2 bases and J dropped 7; count of bases not matched to a gene: 2. CDR1 and CDR2 from the germline V gene are MNHEY and SMNVEV (reference sequence). The CDR3 has 14 residues. This chain's CDR3 is CASSLGTGGNEAFF. The DNA of the CDR3 is TGTGCCAGCAGTTTAGGGACAGGGGGCAATGAAGCTTTCTTT.

This chain uses TRBV7-9 with TRBJ2-7, with D possibly being TRBD2 (5 bases). CDR3 length equals 12 residues. Trimming left V 7 bases short and J 5 bases short, with 12 bases between. CDR1 is SEHNR, CDR2 FQNEAQ, per germline (reference sequence). The CDR3 loop is CASNESGDEQYF. The CDR3 DNA reads TGTGCCAGCAACGAATCCGGGGACGAGCAGTACTTC.

The V call is TRBV2, the J call TRBJ2-1; 9 positions match TRBD2. The CDR3 sequence is 16 residues long. Germline CDR1 reads SNHLY; CDR2 reads FYNNEI. The J segment lost 7 bases and the V segment lost 0 bases, leaving 7 bases of the junction unmatched. DNA for the CDR3: TGTGCCAGCAGTGAAGCTCTAGCGGGGTTTACAAATGAGCAGTTCTTC. Its translation is CASSEALAGFTNEQFF. The whole variable domain, remainder taken from reference TRBV2 and TRBJ2-1, is EPEVTQTPSHQVTQMGQEVILRCVPISNHLYFYWYRQILGQKVEFLVSFYNNEISEKSEIFDDQFSVERPDGSNFTLKIRSTKLEDSAMYFCASSEALAGFTNEQFFGPGTRLTVL.